These 6 T cell receptor beta chains originate from one sample sequenced in a study of T cell responses to AZD1222 COVID-19 vaccine. Repertoires were generated with immunoSEQ multiplex PCR, while TCRdb's copy carries only in-frame clones and drops some. Found here are 150,000 to 200,000 clones, 85% to 95% of them singletons; the top ten hold approximately 1.5%. The starting material was peripheral blood, obtained on day 0 of AZD1222 vaccination. All receptors derive from an adult in good health.

The gene calls are TRBV6-1 and TRBJ2-2; TRBD2 might be the D (6 bases). Germline V gene data show CDR1 as MNHNS and CDR2 as SASEGT. The ends were cut back, 2 bases at V and 6 bases at J, with 13 bases in the middle. The CDR3 contains 15 residues. In nucleotides, the CDR3 is TGTGCCAGCAGTGAACCCGGGGGAAGGGCCGGGGAGCTGTTTTTT. Encoded protein: CASSEPGGRAGELFF.

The chain uses TRBV27 and TRBJ1-1, with 8 nucleotides matching TRBD1. CDR1 and CDR2 from the germline V gene are MNHEY and SMNVEV (reference sequence). Trimming removed 5 bases from V and 4 bases from J; junction bases left unmatched: 6. The CDR3 extends over 14 amino acids. CDR3 coding DNA: TGTGCCAGCAGTCCCGGGACAGGTAGCACTGAAGCTTTCTTT. Its translation: CASSPGTGSTEAFF.

The chain joins TRBV13 to TRBJ2-1, with D perhaps matching TRBD2 (6 bases). There are 15 residues in the CDR3. Per germline, CDR1 PRHDT and CDR2 FYEKMQ (reference sequence). Trimming removed 5 bases at V and 3 bases at J, with 14 bases between. The CDR3 nucleotides are TGTGCCAGCAGCCATCGGACTACCAGCTACAATGAGCAGTTCTTC. It encodes CASSHRTTSYNEQFF.

This chain uses TRBV7-9 with TRBJ1-5; D is possibly TRBD1 (5 bases). Germline lookup yields CDR1 SEHNR and CDR2 FQNEAQ (reference sequence). V was trimmed by 5 bases and J by 0 bases, leaving 8 bases between them. The CDR3 runs to 14 residues. Here the CDR3 DNA reads TGTGCCAGCAGCCCGACAGATAGCAATCAGCCCCAGCATTTT. This sequence encodes CASSPTDSNQPQHF.

The chain joins TRBV3-1 (or the pseudogene TRBV3-2) to TRBJ2-7; weak D call: TRBD2 (6 bases). The CDR3 has 17 amino acids. V was clipped by 1 base and J by 0 bases, with 16 bases between them. Germline CDR1 LGHDT, CDR2 YNNKEL (reference sequence). The CDR3 DNA reads as TGTGCCAGCAGCCAAGGGTTTAGTGGAGGGACCTCCTACGAGCAGTACTTC. Its protein product is CASSQGFSGGTSYEQYF.

V is TRBV7-9 and J is TRBJ2-3; a weak D match, TRBD1 (6 bases). CDR1 and CDR2 from the germline V gene are SEHNR and FQNEAQ (reference sequence). The CDR3 spans 14 residues. Trimming shortened V by 4 bases and J by 0 bases, and 8 bases separated the two germline ends. This CDR3 reads CASSWDTSTDTQYF. The CDR3 DNA sequence: TGTGCCAGCAGCTGGGACACAAGCACAGATACGCAGTATTTT.